Described below is a single T cell receptor (beta chain) sequence and its context. Under the authors' procedure: Reference gene primer amplification yielded estimated nucleated cell counts. The assay was immunoSEQ multiplex PCR, and TCRdb's table has in-frame clones only and misses some. From that table come the V and J calls and clone size; the DNA was used to work out D and trimming. The sample lists 300,000 to 350,000 clones, over 80% occurring once. The sample is drawn from a study of blood T cell repertoires in COVID-19. CDR1 ENHRY and CDR2 SYGVKD come from the germline V gene. Trimming took off 10 bases at V and 5 bases at J, with 18 bases between the two ends. This CDR3 is 14 amino acids long. Self-reported history from a screening survey and questionnaire set each donor's cohort. Symptom resolution, clearance, or two negative PCRs marked donors in Cohort 3 as recovered.

The TCR comes from a man younger than 40 who had recovered from COVID-19. The source material was PBMCs or T cells enriched from blood (not recorded which). The chain couples TRBV10-3 to TRBJ2-1; possibly TRBD1 for D (7 bases). CDR3: CATGGGGTDNEQFF. CDR3 nucleotides: TGTGCCACAGGCGGTGGGGGGACAGACAATGAGCAGTTCTTC.